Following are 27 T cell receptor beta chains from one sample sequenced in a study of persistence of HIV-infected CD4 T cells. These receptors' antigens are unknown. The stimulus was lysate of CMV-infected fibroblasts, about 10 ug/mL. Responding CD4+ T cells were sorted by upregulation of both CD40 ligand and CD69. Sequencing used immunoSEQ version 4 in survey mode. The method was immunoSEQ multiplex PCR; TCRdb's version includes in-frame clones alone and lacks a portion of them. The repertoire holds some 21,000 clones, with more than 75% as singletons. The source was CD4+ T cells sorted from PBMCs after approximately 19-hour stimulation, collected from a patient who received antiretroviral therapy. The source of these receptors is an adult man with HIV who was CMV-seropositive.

CDR3 DNA: TGTGCCAGCAGTTTAGGGGACCCCCGACGTGAGCAGTTCTTC. Protein product: CASSLGDPRREQFF. This chain uses TRBV27 with TRBJ2-1, with D perhaps being TRBD1 or TRBD2 (5 bases each). Germline V lookup: CDR1 MNHEY, CDR2 SMNVEV (reference sequence). This CDR3 is built from 14 residues. Between the trimmed V and J ends, which lost 2 bases and 9 bases, there was a span of 14 bases.

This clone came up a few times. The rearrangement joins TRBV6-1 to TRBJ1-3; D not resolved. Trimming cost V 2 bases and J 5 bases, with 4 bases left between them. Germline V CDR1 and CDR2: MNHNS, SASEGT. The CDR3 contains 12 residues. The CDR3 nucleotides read TGTGCCAGCAGTGAACTTCGAAACACCATATATTTT. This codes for CASSELRNTIYF.

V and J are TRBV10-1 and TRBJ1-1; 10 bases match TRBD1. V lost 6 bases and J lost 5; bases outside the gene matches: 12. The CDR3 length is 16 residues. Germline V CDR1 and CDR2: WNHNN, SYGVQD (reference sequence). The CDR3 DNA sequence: TGCGCCAGCAGCCCCGGGACAGGGGCTGGTATAACTGAAGCTTTCTTT. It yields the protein CASSPGTGAGITEAFF.

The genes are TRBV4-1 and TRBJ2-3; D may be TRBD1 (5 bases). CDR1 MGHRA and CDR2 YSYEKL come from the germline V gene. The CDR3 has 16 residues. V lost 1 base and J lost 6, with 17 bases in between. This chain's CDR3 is CASSQAITGRRDTQYF. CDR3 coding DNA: TGCGCCAGCAGCCAAGCCATAACAGGTCGAAGGGATACGCAGTATTTT.

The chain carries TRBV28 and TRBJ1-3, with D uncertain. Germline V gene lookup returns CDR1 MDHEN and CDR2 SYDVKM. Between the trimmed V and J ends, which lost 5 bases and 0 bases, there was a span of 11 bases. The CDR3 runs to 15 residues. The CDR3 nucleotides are TGTGCCAGCAGTCTTTGGTCTGCCTCTGGAAACACCATATATTTT. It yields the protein CASSLWSASGNTIYF.

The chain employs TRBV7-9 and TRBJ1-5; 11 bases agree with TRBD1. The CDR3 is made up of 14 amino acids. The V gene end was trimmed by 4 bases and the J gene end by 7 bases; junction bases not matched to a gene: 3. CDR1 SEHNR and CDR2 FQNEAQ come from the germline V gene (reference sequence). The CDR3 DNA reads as TGTGCCAGCAGCTCGGGGACAGGGGGACAGCCCCAGCATTTT. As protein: CASSSGTGGQPQHF.

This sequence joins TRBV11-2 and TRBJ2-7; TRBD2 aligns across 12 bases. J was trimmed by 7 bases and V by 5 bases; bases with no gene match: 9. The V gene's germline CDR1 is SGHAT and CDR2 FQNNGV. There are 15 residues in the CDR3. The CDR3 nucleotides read TGTGCCAGCAGCGAACTAGCGGGGGGTCTAGGGGAGCAGTACTTC. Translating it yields CASSELAGGLGEQYF.

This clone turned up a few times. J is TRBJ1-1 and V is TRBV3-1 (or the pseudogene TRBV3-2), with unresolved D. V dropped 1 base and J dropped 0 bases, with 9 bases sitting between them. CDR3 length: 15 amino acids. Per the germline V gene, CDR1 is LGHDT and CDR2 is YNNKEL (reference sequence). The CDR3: CASSQGAGVNTEAFF. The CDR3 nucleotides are TGTGCCAGCAGCCAAGGGGCCGGGGTGAACACTGAAGCTTTCTTT.

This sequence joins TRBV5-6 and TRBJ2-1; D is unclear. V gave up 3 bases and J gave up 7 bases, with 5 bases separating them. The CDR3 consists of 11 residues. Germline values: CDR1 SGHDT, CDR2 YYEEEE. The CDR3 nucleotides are TGTGCCAGCAGCTCGCAGAATGAGCAGTTCTTC. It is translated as CASSSQNEQFF.

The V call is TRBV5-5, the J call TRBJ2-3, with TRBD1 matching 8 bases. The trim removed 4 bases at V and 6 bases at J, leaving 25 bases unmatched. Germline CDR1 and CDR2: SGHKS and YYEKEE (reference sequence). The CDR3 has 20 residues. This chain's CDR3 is CASSLGQGKAGLPPGDTQYF. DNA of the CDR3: TGTGCCAGCAGCCTAGGACAGGGTAAGGCGGGACTCCCGCCCGGGGATACGCAGTATTTT.

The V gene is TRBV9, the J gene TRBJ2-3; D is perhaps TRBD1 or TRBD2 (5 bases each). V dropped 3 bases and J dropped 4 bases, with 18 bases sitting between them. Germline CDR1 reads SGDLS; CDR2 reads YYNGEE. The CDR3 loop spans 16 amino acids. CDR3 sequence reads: CASSATGTSAPDTQYF. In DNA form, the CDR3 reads TGTGCCAGCAGCGCCACCGGGACCAGTGCTCCAGATACGCAGTATTTT.

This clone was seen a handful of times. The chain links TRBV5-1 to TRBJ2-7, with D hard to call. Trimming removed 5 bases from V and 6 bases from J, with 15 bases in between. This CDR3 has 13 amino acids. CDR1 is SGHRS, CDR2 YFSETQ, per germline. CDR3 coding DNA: TGCGCCAGCAGTCCCGGACGGGCCGTCGAGCAGTACTTC. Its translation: CASSPGRAVEQYF.

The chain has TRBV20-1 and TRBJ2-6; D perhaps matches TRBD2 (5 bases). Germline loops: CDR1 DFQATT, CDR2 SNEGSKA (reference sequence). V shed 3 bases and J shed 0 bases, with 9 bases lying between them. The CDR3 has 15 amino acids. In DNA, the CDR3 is TGCAGTGCTAGTGAGGGAAACTCTGGGGCCAACGTCCTGACTTTC. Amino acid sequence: CSASEGNSGANVLTF.

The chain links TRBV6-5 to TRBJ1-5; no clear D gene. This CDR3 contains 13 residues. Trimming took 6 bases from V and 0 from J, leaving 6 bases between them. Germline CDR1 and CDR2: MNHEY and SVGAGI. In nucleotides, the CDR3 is TGTGCCAGCAGGTTTTATAGCAATCAGCCCCAGCATTTT. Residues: CASRFYSNQPQHF.

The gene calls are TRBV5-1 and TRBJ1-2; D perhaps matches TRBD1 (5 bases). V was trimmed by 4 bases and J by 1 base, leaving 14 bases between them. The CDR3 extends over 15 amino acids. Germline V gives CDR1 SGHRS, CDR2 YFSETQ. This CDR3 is CASSPAGTGNYGYTF. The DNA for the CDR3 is TGCGCCAGCAGCCCTGCGGGGACCGGTAACTATGGCTACACCTTC. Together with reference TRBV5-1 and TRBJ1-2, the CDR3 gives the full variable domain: KAGVTQTPRYLIKTRGQQVTLSCSPISGHRSVSWYQQTPGQGLQFLFEYFSETQRNKGNFPGRFSGRQFSNSRSEMNVSTLELGDSALYLCASSPAGTGNYGYTFGSGTRLTVV.

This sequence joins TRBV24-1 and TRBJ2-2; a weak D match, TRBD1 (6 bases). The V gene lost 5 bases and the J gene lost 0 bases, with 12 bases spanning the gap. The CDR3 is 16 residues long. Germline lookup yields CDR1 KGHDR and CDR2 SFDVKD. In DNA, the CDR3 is TGTGCCACCAGTGGTTTACAGGGTGCGAACACCGGGGAGCTGTTTTTT. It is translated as CATSGLQGANTGELFF.

CDR3 coding DNA: TGTGCCAGCACCTCGGGGCCCGGGCCCCAGCATTTT. Residues: CASTSGPGPQHF. The chain employs TRBV7-9 and TRBJ1-5; maybe TRBD1 (5 bases). This CDR3 has 12 amino acids. Trimming cost V 7 bases and J 9 bases, with 13 bases left between them. CDR1 is SEHNR, CDR2 FQNEAQ, per germline (reference sequence).

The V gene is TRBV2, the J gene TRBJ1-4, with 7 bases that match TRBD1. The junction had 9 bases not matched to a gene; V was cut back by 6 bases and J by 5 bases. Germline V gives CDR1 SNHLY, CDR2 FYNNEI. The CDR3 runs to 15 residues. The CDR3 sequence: CASSDRGGKNEKLFF. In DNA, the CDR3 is TGTGCCAGCAGCGATCGAGGGGGCAAAAATGAAAAACTGTTTTTT. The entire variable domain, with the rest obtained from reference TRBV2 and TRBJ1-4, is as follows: EPEVTQTPSHQVTQMGQEVILRCVPISNHLYFYWYRQILGQKVEFLVSFYNNEISEKSEIFDDQFSVERPDGSNFTLKIRSTKLEDSAMYFCASSDRGGKNEKLFFGSGTQLSVL.

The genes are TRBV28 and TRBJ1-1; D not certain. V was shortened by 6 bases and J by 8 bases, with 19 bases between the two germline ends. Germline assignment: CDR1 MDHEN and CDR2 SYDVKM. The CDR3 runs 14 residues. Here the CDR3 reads CASRAPQSRKEAFF. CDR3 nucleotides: TGTGCCAGCAGAGCACCCCAGAGCCGGAAAGAAGCTTTCTTT. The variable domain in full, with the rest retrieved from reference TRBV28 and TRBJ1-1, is DVKVTQSSRYLVKRTGEKVFLECVQDMDHENMFWYRQDPGLGLRLIYFSYDVKMKEKGDIPEGYSVSREKKERFSLILESASTNQTSMYLCASRAPQSRKEAFFGQGTRLTVV.

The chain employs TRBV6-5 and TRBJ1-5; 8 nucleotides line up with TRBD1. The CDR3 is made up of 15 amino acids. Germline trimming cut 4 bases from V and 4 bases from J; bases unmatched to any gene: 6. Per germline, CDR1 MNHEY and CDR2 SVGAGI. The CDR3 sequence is CASSFRQGRNQPQHF. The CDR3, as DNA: TGTGCCAGCAGTTTTCGACAGGGGAGAAATCAGCCCCAGCATTTT.

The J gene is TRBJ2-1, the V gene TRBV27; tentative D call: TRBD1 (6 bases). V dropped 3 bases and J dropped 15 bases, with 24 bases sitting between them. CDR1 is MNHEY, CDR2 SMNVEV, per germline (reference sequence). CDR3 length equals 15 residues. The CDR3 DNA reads TGTGCCAGCAGTTTCCTTACCTCGGGACACCCTTATCGGTTCTTC. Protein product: CASSFLTSGHPYRFF.

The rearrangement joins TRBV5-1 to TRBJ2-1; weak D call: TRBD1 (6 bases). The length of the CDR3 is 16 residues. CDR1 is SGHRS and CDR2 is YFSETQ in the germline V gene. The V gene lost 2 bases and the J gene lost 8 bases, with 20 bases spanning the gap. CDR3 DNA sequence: TGCGCCAGCAGCTTCCGGGCACCAGGGGTAGGAGATGAGCAGTTCTTC. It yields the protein CASSFRAPGVGDEQFF.

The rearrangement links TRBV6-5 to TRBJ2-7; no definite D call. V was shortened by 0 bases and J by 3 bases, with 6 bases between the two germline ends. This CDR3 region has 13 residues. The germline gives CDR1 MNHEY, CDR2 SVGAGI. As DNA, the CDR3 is TGTGCCAGCAGTTACTCGGAAGGCTACGAGCAGTACTTC. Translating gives CASSYSEGYEQYF.

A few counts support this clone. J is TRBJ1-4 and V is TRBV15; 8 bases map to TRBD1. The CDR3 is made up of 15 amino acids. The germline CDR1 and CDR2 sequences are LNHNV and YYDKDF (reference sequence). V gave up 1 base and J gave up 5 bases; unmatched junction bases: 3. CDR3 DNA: TGTGCCACCAGCAGAGGGACAGGGACAAATGAAAAACTGTTTTTT. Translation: CATSRGTGTNEKLFF.

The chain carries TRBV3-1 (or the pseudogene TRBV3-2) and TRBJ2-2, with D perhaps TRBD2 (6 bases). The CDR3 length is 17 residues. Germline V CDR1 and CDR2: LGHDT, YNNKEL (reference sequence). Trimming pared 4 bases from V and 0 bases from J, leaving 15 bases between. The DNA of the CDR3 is TGTGCCAGCAGCCTCACACCGGGACTTACGAACACCGGGGAGCTGTTTTTT. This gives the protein CASSLTPGLTNTGELFF.

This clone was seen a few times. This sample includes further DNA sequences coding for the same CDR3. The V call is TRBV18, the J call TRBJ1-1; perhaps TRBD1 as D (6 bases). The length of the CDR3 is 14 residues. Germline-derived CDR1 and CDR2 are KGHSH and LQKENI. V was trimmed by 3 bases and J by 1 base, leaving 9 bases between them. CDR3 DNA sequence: TGTGCCAGCTCACCGGACAGAAAGAACACTGAAGCTTTCTTT. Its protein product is CASSPDRKNTEAFF.

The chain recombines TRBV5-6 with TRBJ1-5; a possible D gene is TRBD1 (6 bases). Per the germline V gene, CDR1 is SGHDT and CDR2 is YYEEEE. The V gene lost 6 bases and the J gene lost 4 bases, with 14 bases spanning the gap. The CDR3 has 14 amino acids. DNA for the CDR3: TGTGCCAGCACCTCTTTTCAGGGGAATCAGCCCCAGCATTTT. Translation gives CASTSFQGNQPQHF.